This record concerns one TCR beta chain sequence. The clone's antigen remains unknown. Base-call qualities are not available, and no considerably larger clone is one nucleotide away. This sample was taken from a study of blood T cell repertoires in COVID-19 (dated by TCRdb to about 2020). Background for the entire study: Collaborator samples came from the United States, Italy and Spain and covered acute and convalescent phases of COVID-19. Subjects who had been exposed to COVID-19, were actively infected with it, or had recovered from it provided the deeply sampled blood TCRbeta repertoires that made up the dataset. The repertoires were released in a freely available public database meant as a resource for research on the immune response to SARS-CoV-2. Nearly every sample came with metadata listing a de-identified subject ID, COVID-19 status, age in years and sex. Where available, HLA class I and class II types were taken from metadata supplied by the sample provider and were not determined by assay-based typing. The material from the prospective study consisted of cDNA or gDNA derived from T cells, B-cell-depleted T cells, or PBMCs. The samples were drawn from the first 160 participants of the ongoing ImmuneRACE study and from some 1,300 subjects provided by 6 global collaborators.

The germline V gene gives CDR1 as SGHDN and CDR2 as FVKESK. Trimming accounts for 2 bases at V and 0 bases at J, while the number of junction bases matched to no gene is 7. Its CDR3 holds 18 amino acids, cysteine through phenylalanine. Just CDR3 DNA is preserved here, 54 bases in frame from base 1. One collaborating source in Seattle enrolled patients during active infection and followed them longitudinally through the course of disease. The collaborating institutions used their own protocols to collect whole blood in K2EDTA tubes. For TCRbeta analysis, collaborators shipped samples as frozen whole blood, isolated PBMCs, or DNA extracted from either of those sample types. The immunoSEQ Assay, a bias-controlled multiplex PCR, was used to amplify TCRbeta CDR3 regions from genomic DNA. Turning to the authors' computational methods: Nucleated cell counts per sample were estimated from amplification of reference gene primers within the assay. Sequence reads were collapsed and filtered to measure the absolute abundance of every unique TCRbeta CDR3 rearrangement. For each sample, productive Simpson clonality was calculated as the square root of Simpson's diversity index across productive rearrangements. TCRdb holds this immuneACCESS table with in-frame rearrangements only. Some clones are missing; in checked studies, unresolved V genes explain under half, and the rest has no known cause. V and J calls and clone size come straight from that table; D and trimming were deduced from the DNA. This sample has 150,000 or so clones in its table, and about 85% of those were observed once. The ten top clones hold 0.55% to 0.75% of the sample.

The paper's findings and limits, for the study overall: Clinical and demographic metadata were provided uncurated, with the amount varying by source and participant.

The sequencing input was peripheral blood. This TCR derives from a man between 60 and 75 years old with COVID-19, enrolled during active disease. The chain couples TRBV14 to TRBJ1-4, with TRBD1 matching 9 junction bases. The nucleotide sequence is given as TGTGCCAGCAGCCAAAACAGGGGGCTCCGCTCAACTAATGAAAAACTGTTTTTT. Protein translation: CASSQNRGLRSTNEKLFF.